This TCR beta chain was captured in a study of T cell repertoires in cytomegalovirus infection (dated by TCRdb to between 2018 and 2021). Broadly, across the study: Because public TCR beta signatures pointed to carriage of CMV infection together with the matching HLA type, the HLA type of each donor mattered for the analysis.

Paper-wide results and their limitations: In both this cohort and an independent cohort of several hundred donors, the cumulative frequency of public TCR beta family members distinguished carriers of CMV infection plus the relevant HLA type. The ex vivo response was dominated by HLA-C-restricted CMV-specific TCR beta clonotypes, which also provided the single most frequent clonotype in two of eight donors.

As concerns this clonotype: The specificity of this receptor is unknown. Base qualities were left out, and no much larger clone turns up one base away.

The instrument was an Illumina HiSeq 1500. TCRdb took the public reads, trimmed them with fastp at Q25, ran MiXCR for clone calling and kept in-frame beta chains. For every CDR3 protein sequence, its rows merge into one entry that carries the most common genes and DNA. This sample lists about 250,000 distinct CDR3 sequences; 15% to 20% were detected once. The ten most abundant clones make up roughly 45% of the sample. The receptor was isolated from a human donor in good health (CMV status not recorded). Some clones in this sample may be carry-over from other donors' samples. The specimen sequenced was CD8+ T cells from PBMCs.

The CDR3 region: CASSSEQEAFF. The DNA sequence follows: TGCGCCAGCAGCTCCGAACAGGAAGCTTTCTTT. The receptor chain draws on TRBV5-1 and TRBJ1-1, with no D gene named confidently. The germline ends are 8 bases apart after V is trimmed by 3 bases and J by 8 bases. CDR1 is given as SGHRS and CDR2 as YFSETQ, both from the germline V gene. From the cysteine up to the phenylalanine, the CDR3 has a length of 11 residues. Just CDR3 DNA is preserved here, 33 bases in frame from base 1.